This TCR beta chain was obtained from a study of blood T cell repertoires in COVID-19 (dated by TCRdb to the early 2020s). Background on the whole study: The collaborator samples originated in the United States, Italy and Spain and spanned the acute and convalescent phases of COVID-19. The material from the prospective study consisted of cDNA or gDNA derived from T cells, B-cell-depleted T cells, or PBMCs. The dataset comprised deeply sampled blood TCRbeta repertoires from subjects exposed to, actively infected with, or recovered from COVID-19. The repertoires were released in a freely available public database intended as a resource for research on the immune response to SARS-CoV-2. The sample metadata nearly always contained a de-identified subject ID, COVID-19 status, age in years and sex. Samples were obtained from the ongoing ImmuneRACE study (first 160 participants) and from over a thousand subjects provided by 6 global collaborators. Where HLA class I and class II types were available, the types were taken from metadata supplied by the sample provider, not from assay-based typing.

As to this clone: Which antigen it targets is not known. The record has no base qualities; no much larger clone is one base away.

The research as a whole found: The quantity of clinical and demographic metadata differed by source and by participant and was supplied without curation.

The immunoSEQ Assay, a bias-controlled multiplex PCR, was used to amplify TCRbeta CDR3 regions from genomic DNA. The paper's data handling went like this. Nucleated cell counts per sample were estimated from amplification of reference gene primers within the assay. To quantify the absolute abundance of each unique TCRbeta CDR3 rearrangement, sequence reads were collapsed and filtered. For each sample, productive Simpson clonality was calculated as the square root of Simpson's diversity index over productive rearrangements. The immuneACCESS repertoire file appears here via TCRdb, limited to in-frame rearrangements. These files lack a portion of the clones; in checked studies, under half of the deficit traces to unresolved V genes, and the cause of the others is not known. That table supplies the V and J calls and clone size; D and trimming were determined from the DNA. The sample data list under 45,000 clones, and about nine tenths of these were observed just once. About 0.4% of the sample comes from the top ten.

Whole blood was collected in K2EDTA tubes by collaborating institutions according to the institutions' own protocols. For TCRbeta analysis, collaborators shipped samples as frozen whole blood, isolated PBMCs, or DNA extracted from either of those sample types. In the germline V gene (reference sequence), CDR1 corresponds to GTSNPN and CDR2 to SVGIG. Inclusive of the bounding cysteine and phenylalanine, the CDR3 is 18 residues long. The CDR3 DNA has 54 bases and is translated from base 1. V trim: 4 bases; J trim: 2 bases; unmatched bases: 18. The receptor was isolated from a human donor in a cohort sampled during active COVID-19. The sequence links TRBV30 to TRBJ2-7; TRBD2 matches 9 bases in the middle. The sample taken for sequencing was peripheral blood. At the DNA level, the sequence is TGTGCCTGGATTGGGACTTTGGCGGGGGGGCTGGTAACCTACGAGCAGTACTTC. Its translation reads: CAWIGTLAGGLVTYEQYF.